Following are 10 T cell receptor beta chains from one sample sequenced in a study of blood T cell repertoires in COVID-19. Method: immunoSEQ multiplex PCR; TCRdb's copy keeps in-frame clones and lacks some. This table holds around 190,000 clones, less than 85% found once. The sample consisted of PBMCs or T cells enriched from blood (not recorded which). These receptors all come from a woman aged 25 to 39 who had recovered from COVID-19.

The chain joins TRBV6-6 to TRBJ2-6; 10 bases fit TRBD1. V was pared by 5 bases and J by 0 bases, with 4 bases of the junction left unmatched. The germline CDR1 and CDR2 sequences are MNHNY and SVGAGI (reference sequence). The CDR3 runs 17 residues. This chain's CDR3 is CASSPRDRGSGANVLTF. In nucleotides, the CDR3 is TGTGCCAGCAGTCCCCGGGACAGGGGCTCTGGGGCCAACGTCCTGACTTTC.

This sequence joins TRBV11-2 and TRBJ1-1; 9 nucleotides match TRBD1. The J segment lost 4 bases and the V segment lost 5 bases, leaving 11 bases of the junction unmatched. Germline CDR1 and CDR2: SGHAT and FQNNGV. This CDR3 has 16 amino acids. This CDR3 reads CASSIPNRGRSTEAFF. CDR3 bases: TGTGCCAGCAGCATTCCAAACAGGGGGCGAAGCACTGAAGCTTTCTTT.

This clone has just one count. The rearrangement uses TRBV11-2 and TRBJ1-1, with 10 bases identical to TRBD1. CDR1 and CDR2 from the germline V gene are SGHAT and FQNNGV. The CDR3 spans 17 residues. With V trimmed by 3 bases and J by 4 bases, 11 bases remained unmatched. For the CDR3, the DNA is TGTGCCAGCAGCTTTTCGGGACAGGGGACCCTAGCCACTGAAGCTTTCTTT. This gives the protein CASSFSGQGTLATEAFF. The variable domain in full, completed from reference TRBV11-2 and TRBJ1-1, reads EAGVAQSPRYKIIEKRQSVAFWCNPISGHATLYWYQQILGQGPKLLIQFQNNGVVDDSQLPKDRFSAERLKGVDSTLKIQPAKLEDSAVYLCASSFSGQGTLATEAFFGQGTRLTVV.

The genes are TRBV2 and TRBJ1-2; D is unclear. V shed 3 bases and J shed 8 bases, with 13 bases lying between them. Germline V lookup: CDR1 SNHLY, CDR2 FYNNEI. The CDR3 has 13 residues. The CDR3 DNA is TGTGCCAGCAGTGATCCCCGGGGTTGGGGCTACACCTTC. Encoded protein: CASSDPRGWGYTF.

The count of this clone is one. The gene calls are TRBV19 and TRBJ1-2; maybe TRBD1 (6 bases). This CDR3 has 16 residues. Germline V gene data show CDR1 as LNHDA and CDR2 as SQIVND (reference sequence). Trimming cost V 7 bases and J 4 bases, with 22 bases left between them. The CDR3 DNA follows: TGTGCCAGTATCTTCCGGGGAGGGGGTTCGTTCTATGGCTACACCTTC. It codes for CASIFRGGGSFYGYTF.

This rearrangement joins TRBV12-3 or TRBV12-4 to TRBJ1-2, with unresolved D. V was clipped by 3 bases and J by 5 bases, with 7 bases between them. The CDR3 consists of 12 residues. The CDR3 loop is CASSFSGYGYTF. The CDR3 nucleotides read TGTGCCAGCAGTTTTTCGGGGTATGGCTACACCTTC.

The chain links TRBV19 to TRBJ2-7; 8 bases are a match to TRBD1. This CDR3 contains 16 residues. Germline V CDR1 and CDR2: LNHDA, SQIVND (reference sequence). Trimming took 5 bases from V and 3 from J; bases not matched to a gene: 12. DNA for the CDR3: TGTGCCAGTAGTCCTCTTTTGGGGGACAGGAGCTACGAGCAGTACTTC. Translating gives CASSPLLGDRSYEQYF.

This chain links TRBV9 with TRBJ2-7; tentatively, D is TRBD1 (5 bases). The V and J ends lost 4 bases and 7 bases respectively, with 18 bases between them. CDR3 length: 14 amino acids. CDR1 is SGDLS, CDR2 YYNGEE, per germline. CDR3 sequence: CASSSSVQGREQYF. CDR3 sequence (DNA): TGTGCCAGCAGCTCAAGTGTCCAGGGTCGGGAGCAGTACTTC.

The sample holds a few counts of this clone. The rearrangement joins TRBV5-1 to TRBJ1-1; 7 bases are shared with TRBD1. Per germline, CDR1 SGHRS and CDR2 YFSETQ. CDR3 length equals 15 residues. V gave up 3 bases and J gave up 4 bases; unmatched junction bases: 9. The CDR3 DNA is TGCGCCAGCAGCTACACTACAGGGGTCTCCACTGAAGCTTTCTTT. Protein sequence: CASSYTTGVSTEAFF.

The chain employs TRBV28 and TRBJ1-4; TRBD1 agrees at 7 bases. Trimming at V came to 3 bases and at J to 8 bases, leaving 9 bases not matched to a gene. The CDR3 spans 15 residues. The V gene's germline CDR1 is MDHEN and CDR2 SYDVKM. CDR3 sequence (DNA): TGTGCCAGCAGTTTTGATAGACAGGGACGGGAAAAACTGTTTTTT. It encodes CASSFDRQGREKLFF.